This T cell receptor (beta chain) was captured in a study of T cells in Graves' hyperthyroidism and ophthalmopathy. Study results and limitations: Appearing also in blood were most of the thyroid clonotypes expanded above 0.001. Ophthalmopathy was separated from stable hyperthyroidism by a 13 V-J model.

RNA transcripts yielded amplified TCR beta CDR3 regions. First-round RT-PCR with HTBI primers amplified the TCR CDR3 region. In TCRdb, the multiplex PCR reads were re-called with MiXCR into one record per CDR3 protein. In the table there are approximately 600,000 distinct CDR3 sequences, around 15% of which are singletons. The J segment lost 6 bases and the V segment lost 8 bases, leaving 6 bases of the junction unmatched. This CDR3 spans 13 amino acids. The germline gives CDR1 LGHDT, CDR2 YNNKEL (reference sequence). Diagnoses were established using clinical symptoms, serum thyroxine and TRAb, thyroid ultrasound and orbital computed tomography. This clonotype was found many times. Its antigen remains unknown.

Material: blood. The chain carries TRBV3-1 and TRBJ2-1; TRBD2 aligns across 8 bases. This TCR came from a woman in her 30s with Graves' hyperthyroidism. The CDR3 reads CASYGGGGNEQFF. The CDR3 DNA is TGTGCCAGCTACGGGGGGGGCGGCAATGAGCAGTTCTTC.